Shown below are 2 T cell receptor beta chains from a single sample sequenced in a study of response to subunit inactivated influenza vaccine. TCRdb reprocessed the RT-PCR reads with MiXCR, giving one entry per CDR3 protein. The profile shows fewer than 750,000 distinct CDR3 sequences, 12% to 15% of them singletons. The sample in question was PBMCs from blood, obtained 11 to 12 days after vaccination. Receptors originate from a man aged 50-59 years who received an inactivated influenza vaccine.

This clonotype was detected a few times. V gene TRBV6-1 combines with J gene TRBJ1-5; D may be TRBD1 (5 bases). Germline V lookup: CDR1 MNHNS, CDR2 SASEGT. Deletions cut 6 bases from V and 4 bases from J, with 13 bases between. The CDR3 length is 14 residues. CDR3 sequence: CASRPGTVNQPQHF. CDR3 DNA sequence: TGTGCCAGCAGACCTGGGACGGTTAATCAGCCCCAGCATTTT.

This clonotype was observed at least ten times. The chain combines TRBV29-1 with TRBJ1-1; a possible D gene is TRBD1 (6 bases). The CDR3 extends over 13 amino acids. The ends were cut back, 4 bases at V and 4 bases at J, with 13 bases in the middle. CDR1 is SQVTM, CDR2 ANQGSEA, per germline. The CDR3 sequence: CSVGGGQITEAFF. The CDR3 bases are TGCAGCGTTGGTGGAGGACAGATCACTGAAGCTTTCTTT.